This entry features one T cell receptor (beta chain) sequence. This clonotype was observed many times. Its specific antigen is unknown. One base away there is no much larger clone; base qualities are not given. These data originate in a study of Graves' ophthalmopathy and Graves' hyperthyroidism (dated by TCRdb to 2016 to 2018). Background on the whole study: Peripheral blood was collected at initial diagnosis, prior to any treatment. The study used signatures of the TCR beta repertoire to tell Graves' ophthalmopathy apart from Graves' hyperthyroidism and to predict which patients would progress to ophthalmopathy. In total, approximately 130 blood samples were TCR-sequenced: under 45 ophthalmopathy, 80 or so hyperthyroidism and some 17 hyperthyroidism-to-ophthalmopathy patients. To explore V-J signatures distinguishing ophthalmopathy from hyperthyroidism, a discovery set of about 99 patients (43 ophthalmopathy, over 55 stable hyperthyroidism) was enrolled. An independent validation cohort comprised around 19 hyperthyroidism patients and some 16 patients who later progressed from hyperthyroidism to ophthalmopathy. In roughly 6 hyperthyroidism patients, T-cell repertoires of thyroid tissue and blood were compared. Following sample collection, hyperthyroidism patients were given methimazole at a starting dose of 30 mg daily, and ophthalmopathy patients were given high-dose intravenous methylprednisolone. Summary of the overall study and its limitations: Sample size was not predetermined statistically, and investigators were not blinded to group allocation. Most expanded thyroid clonotypes with a frequency above 0.001 also appeared in blood, which suggests that blood repertoires may reflect the immune response in the thyroid. In cross-validation, the 13-signature model distinguished ophthalmopathy from stable hyperthyroidism with 87.88% sensitivity and about 81% specificity, while in the test set the corresponding values were 80% and 75%. In validation, the model predicted ophthalmopathy progression with 55% to 71% sensitivity and 72% to 80% specificity; eleven to twelve predicted patients were CT-confirmed with GO in a median of around 6 months.

TCR beta CDR3 regions were amplified from RNA transcripts for repertoire sequencing. The first round was an RT-PCR using HTBI primers with the Qiagen OneStep RT-PCR kit, and this first round was followed by a second-round multiplex PCR, then size selection and purification. Libraries were sequenced paired-end with 100 bp reads on an Illumina HiSeq2000. From the authors' description of their analysis: SOAPnuke was used to process the reads, removing any read that contained adapters or uncalled bases, had a mean Phred below 15, or lacked an exact match to the constant primer or identifier. High-quality paired reads were merged with COPE v1.2.5. Unique nucleotide sequences were defined as clonotypes and aligned to IMGT TRB V, D and J references using MiTCR v1.1. Analysis was restricted to V-J combinations with a frequency above 0.0001, which covered 99.2% of repertoires. For each V-J combination, a TCR clonal expansion and chaos score was defined as the ratio of F50 clonal expansion to chaos observed in the TCRdist matrix. Welch's t-statistics and random forest were used to reduce features to about a dozen V-J combinations, which were fed into a naive Bayes classifier. The similarity between thyroid and blood repertoires was quantified using the Morisita-Horn index. TCRdb passed the public sequencing reads through fastp at Q25 and MiXCR, retaining productive beta sequences. Records with the same CDR3 protein are collapsed into one entry carrying the most frequent genes and DNA. The V and J calls here are based on TCRdb, not the publication. Within this sample are 600,000 to 950,000 distinct CDR3 sequences, with around 40% of them counted one time only. The top ten clones comprise 44% of the sample.

Patients with ophthalmopathy had moderately to severely active disease, with a Clinical Activity Score of 3 or more, a NOSPECS grade of 4 or more, and a disease duration of less than 3 months. Anyone with other autoimmune diseases, uncontrolled infections, pregnancy or lactation was excluded from the study. Diagnosis was based on clinical symptoms, serum thyroxine, TRAb, thyroid ultrasound and orbital computed tomography. Ficoll-Paque density gradient centrifugation was used to isolate PBMCs from 8 to 10 ml of fresh peripheral blood. Total RNA was extracted using Trizol reagent, and RNA quality was checked on an Agilent 2100 Bioanalyzer. A distance of 16 bases separates the germline ends of V and J, which lose 3 bases and 8 bases respectively. From its cysteine to its phenylalanine, the CDR3 spans 15 amino acids. Solely the CDR3 DNA is kept, with 45 bases framed from the first base. For CDR1 and CDR2, the germline V gene lists MGHDK and SYGVNS.

Recombination connected TRBV25-1 to TRBJ2-2, with a tentative D gene TRBD2 over 6 matching bases. The clonotype comes from an adult man with Graves' ophthalmopathy. The source material was peripheral blood. The CDR3 region has the sequence CASSESGLRDGELFF. The nucleotides are TGTGCCAGCAGTGAGTCGGGACTCCGCGATGGGGAGCTGTTTTTT.